The clone carrying this TCR beta chain was seen at least ten times. The data are from a study of response to subunit inactivated influenza vaccine. The CDR3 has 16 amino acids. Germline trimming cut 1 base from V and 4 bases from J; bases unmatched to any gene: 8. MiXCR was run by TCRdb on the RT-PCR reads, yielding one entry per CDR3 protein. The sample yields hundreds of thousands of distinct CDR3 sequences, 11% seen once. The material was PBMCs from blood, obtained roughly 46 days after vaccination. The rearrangement joins TRBV12-3 or TRBV12-4 to TRBJ1-2, with 8 bases aligning to TRBD1. The TCR was taken from a middle-aged man who received an inactivated influenza vaccine. As DNA, the CDR3 is TGTGCCAGCAGTTTAGATGCAGGGGGCGTAGGCTATGGCTACACCTTC. It encodes CASSLDAGGVGYGYTF.